Only a few counts were recorded for the clone carrying this TCR beta chain. Its antigen is not identified. The data stem from a study of cytomegalovirus exposure and HLA in healthy donors. Points from the study as a whole: Across donors, sequencing depth was assumed by presence/absence analyses to be roughly uniform. A later analysis linked a missense DCLRE1C variant to TCR beta V- and J-gene trimming. Highest at DRB1 and lowest at HLA-C, TCR association rates differed among HLA loci in a later analysis. Associated with cytomegalovirus, according to the listing, were 150 to 200 TCR beta chains.

This CDR3 comprises 14 residues. Germline loops: CDR1 LNHDA, CDR2 SQIVND (reference sequence). V lost 6 bases and J lost 2; bases outside the gene matches: 6. The PCR used 60 Vbeta and 13 Jbeta primers. This table comes from immunoSEQ multiplex PCR, and its TCRdb copy is limited to in-frame clones, with some not included. The sample carries over 150,000 clones, roughly 80% recorded once. The specimen sequenced was PBMCs. The receptor comes from a young man in good health and CMV-seropositive. The rearrangement uses TRBV19 and TRBJ1-1, with 7 bases matching TRBD1. The CDR3 protein is CASSPGTANTEAFF. DNA for the CDR3: TGTGCCAGTAGCCCCGGGACAGCTAACACTGAAGCTTTCTTT.